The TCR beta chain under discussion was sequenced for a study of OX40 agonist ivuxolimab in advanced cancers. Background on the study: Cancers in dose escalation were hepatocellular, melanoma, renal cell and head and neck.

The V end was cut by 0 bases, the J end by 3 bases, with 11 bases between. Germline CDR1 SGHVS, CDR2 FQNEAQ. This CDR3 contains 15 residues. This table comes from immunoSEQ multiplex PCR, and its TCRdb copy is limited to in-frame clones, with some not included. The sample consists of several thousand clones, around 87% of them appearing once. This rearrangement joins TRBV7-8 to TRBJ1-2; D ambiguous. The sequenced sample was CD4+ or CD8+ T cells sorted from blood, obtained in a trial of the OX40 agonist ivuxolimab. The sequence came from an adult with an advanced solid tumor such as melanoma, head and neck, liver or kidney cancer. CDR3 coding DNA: TGTGCCAGCAGCTTAGCGAGTGGCGGCTACTATGGCTACACCTTC. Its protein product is CASSLASGGYYGYTF.